Listed here are 4 T cell receptor beta chains from one sample, sequenced in a study of shared clonotypes between healthy human individuals. TCRdb keeps only in-frame clones here, not all; method: immunoSEQ multiplex PCR. This table has approximately 980,000 clones, approximately 80% appearing once. The sequencing sample was made of memory CD4+ T cells sorted from blood. Noted subset: CD45RA-negative fraction. The receptors stem from a man between 18 and 35 years old in good health.

The V call is TRBV18, the J call TRBJ2-7; D perhaps matches TRBD2 (6 bases). Trimming removed 8 bases from V and 5 bases from J, with 19 bases in between. The CDR3 is 14 residues long. Germline assignment: CDR1 KGHSH and CDR2 LQKENI. CDR3 sequence (DNA): TGTGCCAGCCGAACCTCTGGAGGGAGCGACGAGCAGTACTTC. Protein sequence: CASRTSGGSDEQYF.

This sequence joins TRBV4-3 and TRBJ2-7, with a tentative D call TRBD1 (5 bases). Trimming shortened V by 2 bases and J by 4 bases, and 18 bases separated the two germline ends. CDR1 is LGHNA and CDR2 is YSLEER in the germline V gene. CDR3 length: 16 amino acids. CDR3 DNA sequence: TGCGCCAGCAGCCAAACAGGACGGACGCCACTATACGAGCAGTACTTC. Its translation is CASSQTGRTPLYEQYF.

The CDR3 spells CASNLGENEQFF. The CDR3 DNA reads as TGTGCCAGCAACCTGGGGGAAAATGAGCAGTTCTTC. The chain couples TRBV7-9 to TRBJ2-1; D is possibly TRBD1 or TRBD2 (5 bases each). CDR1 SEHNR and CDR2 FQNEAQ come from the germline V gene (reference sequence). The CDR3 contains 12 residues. Trimming left V 7 bases short and J 7 bases short, with 11 bases between. Full variable domain (rest looked up from reference TRBV7-9 and TRBJ2-1): DTGVSQNPRHKITKRGQNVTFRCDPISEHNRLYWYRQTLGQGPEFLTYFQNEAQLEKSRLLSDRFSAERPKGSFSTLEIQRTEQGDSAMYLCASNLGENEQFFGPGTRLTVL.

This clone showed up just a few times. The V gene is TRBV18, the J gene TRBJ1-5, with a tentative D call TRBD1 (5 bases). Germline lookup yields CDR1 KGHSH and CDR2 LQKENI. This CDR3 region has 13 residues. Deletions cut 7 bases from V and 3 bases from J, with 10 bases between. In DNA, the CDR3 is TGTGCCAGCTTTCAGGGAGTCAATCAGCCCCAGCATTTT. Translating it yields CASFQGVNQPQHF.